Presented here are 8 T cell receptor beta chains from one specimen sequenced in a study of blood T cell repertoires in COVID-19. The table came from immunoSEQ multiplex PCR; TCRdb's copy has only in-frame clones and leaves some out. The sample shows about 80,000 clones, about four fifths of them seen only once. Sequenced sample: peripheral blood. The receptors shown here come from a woman at least 80 years old with acute or convalescent COVID-19.

In DNA form, the CDR3 reads TGTGCCAGCTGGGAGGGGGGTAGCTCTGGAAACACCATATATTTT. Protein product: CASWEGGSSGNTIYF. This sequence joins TRBV27 and TRBJ1-3, with D perhaps TRBD1 (6 bases). CDR3 length equals 15 residues. The V end lost 8 bases, the J end lost 0 bases, and 14 bases lay between the germline ends. The germline V gene encodes CDR1 MNHEY and CDR2 SMNVEV (reference sequence).

The chain uses TRBV23-1 and TRBJ1-1, with D unresolved. TRBV23-1 is known as an ORF, though its function is uncertain. Trimming shortened V by 3 bases and J by 0 bases, and 20 bases separated the two germline ends. The length of the CDR3 is 18 residues. The CDR3 here is CASSHRVSVNVMNTEAFF. DNA for the CDR3: TGCGCCAGCAGTCATCGGGTGTCGGTTAATGTGATGAACACTGAAGCTTTCTTT.

The V gene is TRBV18, the J gene TRBJ2-7; D may be TRBD2 (5 bases). Per germline, CDR1 KGHSH and CDR2 LQKENI. The length of the CDR3 is 15 residues. Trimming took 2 bases from V and 1 from J, leaving 12 bases between them. The CDR3 DNA reads as TGTGCCAGCTCACCAGGACTCGTCGGATCCTACGAGCAGTACTTC. It is translated as CASSPGLVGSYEQYF. The full variable domain, completed using reference TRBV18 and TRBJ2-7, is NAGVMQNPRHLVRRRGQEARLRCSPMKGHSHVYWYRQLPEEGLKFMVYLQKENIIDESGMPKERFSAEFPKEGPSILRIQQVVRGDSAAYFCASSPGLVGSYEQYFGPGTRLTVT.

This clone occurred once. The rearrangement joins TRBV5-1 to TRBJ1-1, with 8 positions matching TRBD1. CDR1 is SGHRS, CDR2 YFSETQ, per germline. The CDR3 extends over 15 amino acids. The junction had 10 bases not matched to a gene; V was cut back by 5 bases and J by 4 bases. CDR3 DNA sequence: TGCGCCAGCAGTTTGACGGGACAGGCGGGCACTGAAGCTTTCTTT. The encoded protein is CASSLTGQAGTEAFF.

The gene calls are TRBV5-6 and TRBJ1-1; TRBD1 matches at 9 bases. Trimming cost V 0 bases and J 1 base; bases outside gene matches: 7. CDR1 is SGHDT, CDR2 YYEEEE, per germline. There are 17 residues in the CDR3. CDR3 residues: CASSLELYRGQNTEAFF. The CDR3, as DNA: TGTGCCAGCAGCTTGGAATTATACAGGGGGCAGAACACTGAAGCTTTCTTT.

The genes are TRBV5-4 and TRBJ1-3; D is perhaps TRBD1 (6 bases). The length of the CDR3 is 15 residues. V was trimmed by 4 bases and J by 0 bases, leaving 11 bases between them. CDR1 is SGHNT and CDR2 is YYREEE in the germline V gene (reference sequence). The CDR3 loop is CASSPDRSSGNTIYF. In DNA form, the CDR3 reads TGTGCCAGCAGCCCGGACAGAAGCTCTGGAAACACCATATATTTT.

The rearrangement joins TRBV10-3 to TRBJ1-2; the D is unclear. This CDR3 is built from 16 residues. V was cut by 2 bases and J by 7 bases, with 20 bases left in between. Germline CDR1 is ENHRY and CDR2 is SYGVKD. The chain's CDR3 is CAISENRQRDGSGYTF. In nucleotides, the CDR3 is TGTGCCATCAGTGAGAATAGGCAGCGGGATGGGAGTGGCTACACCTTC.

The genes are TRBV4-3 and TRBJ2-7; 9 bases are shared with TRBD2. CDR3 length: 13 amino acids. The ends lost 4 bases at V and 5 bases at J; junction bases unmatched: 3. Germline V gives CDR1 LGHNA, CDR2 YSLEER. For the CDR3, the DNA is TGCGCCAGCAGCCCCGGGACTAGCAACGAGCAGTACTTC. Protein sequence: CASSPGTSNEQYF.